The clone carrying this TCR beta chain was observed once. Only in-frame clones appear in the TCRdb table, and some are missing; sequencing was by immunoSEQ multiplex PCR. The data hold about 53,000 clones, with roughly 90% observed a single time. The record originates from a study of T cell changes during pregnancy in multiple sclerosis. V lost 6 bases to trimming and J lost 0 bases; unmatched junction nucleotides: 7. This CDR3 is built from 16 residues. The V gene's germline CDR1 is KGHSH and CDR2 LQKENI. The sequence derives from a female donor in good health, enrolled as a control in a pregnancy study. V usage is TRBV18 and J usage is TRBJ1-5; 8 nucleotides agree with TRBD1. The input for sequencing was peripheral blood, taken after pregnancy. The CDR3 reads CASSSTGGYSNQPQHF. In nucleotides, the CDR3 is TGTGCCAGCTCCAGTACAGGGGGTTATAGCAATCAGCCCCAGCATTTT.